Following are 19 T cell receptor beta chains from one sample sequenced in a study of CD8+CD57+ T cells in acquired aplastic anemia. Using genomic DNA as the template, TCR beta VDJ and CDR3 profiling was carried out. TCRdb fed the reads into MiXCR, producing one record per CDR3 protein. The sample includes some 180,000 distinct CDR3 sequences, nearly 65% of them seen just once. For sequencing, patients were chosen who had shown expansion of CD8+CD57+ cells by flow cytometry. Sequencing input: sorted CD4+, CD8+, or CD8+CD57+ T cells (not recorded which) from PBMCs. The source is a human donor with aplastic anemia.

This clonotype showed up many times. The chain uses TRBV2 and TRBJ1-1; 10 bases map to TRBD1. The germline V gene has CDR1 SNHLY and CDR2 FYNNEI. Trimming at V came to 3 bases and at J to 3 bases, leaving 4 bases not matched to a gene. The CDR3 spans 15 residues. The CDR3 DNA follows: TGTGCCAGCAGTGACGACAGGGGGCGCGACACTGAAGCTTTCTTT. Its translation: CASSDDRGRDTEAFF.

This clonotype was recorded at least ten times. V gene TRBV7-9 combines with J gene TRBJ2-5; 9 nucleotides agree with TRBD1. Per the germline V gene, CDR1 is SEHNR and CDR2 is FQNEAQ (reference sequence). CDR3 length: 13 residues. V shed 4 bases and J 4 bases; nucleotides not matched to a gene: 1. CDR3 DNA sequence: TGTGCCAGCAGCTCGACAGGGGGAGAGACCCAGTACTTC. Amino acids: CASSSTGGETQYF. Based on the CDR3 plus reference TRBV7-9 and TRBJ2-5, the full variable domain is DTGVSQNPRHKITKRGQNVTFRCDPISEHNRLYWYRQTLGQGPEFLTYFQNEAQLEKSRLLSDRFSAERPKGSFSTLEIQRTEQGDSAMYLCASSSTGGETQYFGPGTRLLVL.

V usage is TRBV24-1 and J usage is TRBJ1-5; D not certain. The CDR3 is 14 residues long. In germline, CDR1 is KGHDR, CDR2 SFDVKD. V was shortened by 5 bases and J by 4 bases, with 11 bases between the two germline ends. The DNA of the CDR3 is TGTGCCACCAGTGTTCGGGGAATGAATCAGCCCCAGCATTTT. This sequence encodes CATSVRGMNQPQHF.

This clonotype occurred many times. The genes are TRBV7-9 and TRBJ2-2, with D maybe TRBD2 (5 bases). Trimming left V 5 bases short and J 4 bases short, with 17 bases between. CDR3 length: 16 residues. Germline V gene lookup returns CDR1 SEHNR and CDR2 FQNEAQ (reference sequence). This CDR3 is CASSPPGWRITGELFF. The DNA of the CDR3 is TGTGCCAGCAGCCCCCCGGGGTGGAGGATCACCGGGGAGCTGTTTTTT.

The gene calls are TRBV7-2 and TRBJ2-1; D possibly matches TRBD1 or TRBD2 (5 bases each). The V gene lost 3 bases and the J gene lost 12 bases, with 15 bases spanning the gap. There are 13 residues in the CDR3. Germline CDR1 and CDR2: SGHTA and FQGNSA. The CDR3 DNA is TGTGCCAGCAGCTTTGGTCAGGGCGAGGGGCAGTTCTTC. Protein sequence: CASSFGQGEGQFF.

The CDR3 here is CASSGTGGRISWYEQYF. As DNA, the CDR3 is TGTGCCAGCAGTGGGACAGGGGGCCGGATTTCGTGGTACGAGCAGTACTTC. J is TRBJ2-7 and V is TRBV2; 11 nucleotides match TRBD1. CDR1 and CDR2 (germline): SNHLY, FYNNEI. V was pared by 4 bases and J by 4 bases, with 12 bases of the junction left unmatched. This CDR3 contains 17 residues.

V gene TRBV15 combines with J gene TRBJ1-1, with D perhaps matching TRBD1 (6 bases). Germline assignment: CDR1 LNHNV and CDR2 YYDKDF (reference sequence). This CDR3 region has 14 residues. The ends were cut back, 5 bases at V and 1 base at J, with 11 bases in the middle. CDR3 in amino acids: CATSELQGNTEAFF. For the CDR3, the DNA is TGTGCCACCAGCGAGCTACAGGGGAACACTGAAGCTTTCTTT.

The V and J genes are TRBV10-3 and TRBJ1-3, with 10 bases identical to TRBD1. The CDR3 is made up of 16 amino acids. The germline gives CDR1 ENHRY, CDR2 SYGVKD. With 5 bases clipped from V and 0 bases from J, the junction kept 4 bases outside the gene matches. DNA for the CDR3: TGTGCCATCAGTAAGACAGGGGGCGGCTCTGGAAACACCATATATTTT. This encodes CAISKTGGGSGNTIYF.

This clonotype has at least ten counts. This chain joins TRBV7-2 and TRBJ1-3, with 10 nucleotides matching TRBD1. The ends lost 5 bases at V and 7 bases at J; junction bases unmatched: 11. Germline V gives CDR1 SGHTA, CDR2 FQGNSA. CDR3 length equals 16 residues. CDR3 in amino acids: CASSPRHGGQGNTIYF. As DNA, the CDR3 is TGTGCCAGCAGCCCACGACACGGGGGACAGGGGAACACCATATATTTT.

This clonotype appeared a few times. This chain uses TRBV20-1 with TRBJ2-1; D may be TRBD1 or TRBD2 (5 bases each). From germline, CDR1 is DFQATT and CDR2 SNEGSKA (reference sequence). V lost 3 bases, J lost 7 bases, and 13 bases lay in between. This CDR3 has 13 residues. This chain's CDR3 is CSARGERRNEQFF. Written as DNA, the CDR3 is TGCAGTGCTAGGGGGGAGCGAAGGAATGAGCAGTTCTTC.

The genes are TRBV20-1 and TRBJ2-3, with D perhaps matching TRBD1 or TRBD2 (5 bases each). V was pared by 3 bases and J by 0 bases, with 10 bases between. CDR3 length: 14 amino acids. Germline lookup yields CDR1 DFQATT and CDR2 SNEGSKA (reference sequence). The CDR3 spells CSASIGASTDTQYF. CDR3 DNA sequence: TGCAGTGCTAGTATCGGGGCCAGCACAGATACGCAGTATTTT.

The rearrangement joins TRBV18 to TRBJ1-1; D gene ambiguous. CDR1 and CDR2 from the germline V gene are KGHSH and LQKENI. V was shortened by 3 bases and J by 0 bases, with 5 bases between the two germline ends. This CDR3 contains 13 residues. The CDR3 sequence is CASSPILNTEAFF. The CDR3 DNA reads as TGTGCCAGCTCACCGATATTGAACACTGAAGCTTTCTTT.

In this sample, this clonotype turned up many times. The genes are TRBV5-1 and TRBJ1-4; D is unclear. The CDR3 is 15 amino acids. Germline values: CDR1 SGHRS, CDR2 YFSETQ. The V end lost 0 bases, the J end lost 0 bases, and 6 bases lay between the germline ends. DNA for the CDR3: TGCGCCAGCAGCTTGGGGACGGCAACTAATGAAAAACTGTTTTTT. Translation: CASSLGTATNEKLFF.

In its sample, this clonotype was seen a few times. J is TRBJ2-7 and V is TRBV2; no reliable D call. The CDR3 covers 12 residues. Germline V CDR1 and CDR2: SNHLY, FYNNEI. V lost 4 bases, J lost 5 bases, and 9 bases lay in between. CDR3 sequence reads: CASSVGENEQYF. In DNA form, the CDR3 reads TGTGCCAGCAGTGTGGGTGAGAACGAGCAGTACTTC.

CDR3 DNA: TGTGCCAGCAGCCGGGGGAGGGGCAATGAGCAGTTCTTC. Protein product: CASSRGRGNEQFF. J is TRBJ2-1 and V is TRBV7-6, with 7 bases lining up with TRBD2. Losses at the gene ends were 5 bases for V and 6 bases for J; bases not matched to a gene: 4. The CDR3 has 13 amino acids. Germline V gene data show CDR1 as SGHVS and CDR2 as FNYEAQ.

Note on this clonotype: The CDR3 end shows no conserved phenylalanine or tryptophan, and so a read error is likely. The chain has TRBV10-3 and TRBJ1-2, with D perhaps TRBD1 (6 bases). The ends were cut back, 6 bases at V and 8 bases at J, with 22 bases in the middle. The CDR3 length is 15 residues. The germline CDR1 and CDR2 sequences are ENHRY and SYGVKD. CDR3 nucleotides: TGTGCCATCAGGCTGCAGGGGTCGCTAGATATAGGCTACACCTCC. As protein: CAIRLQGSLDIGYTS.

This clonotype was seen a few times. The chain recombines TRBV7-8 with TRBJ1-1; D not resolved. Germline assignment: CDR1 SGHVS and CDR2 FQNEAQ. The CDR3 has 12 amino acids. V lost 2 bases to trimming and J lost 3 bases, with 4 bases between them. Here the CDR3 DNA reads TGTGCCAGCAGCTTAAAGGACACTGAAGCTTTCTTT. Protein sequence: CASSLKDTEAFF.

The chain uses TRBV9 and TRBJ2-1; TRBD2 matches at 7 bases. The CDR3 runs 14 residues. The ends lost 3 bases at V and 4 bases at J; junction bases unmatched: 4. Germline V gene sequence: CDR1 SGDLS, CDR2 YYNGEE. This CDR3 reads CASSGTSEYNEQFF. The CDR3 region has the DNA TGTGCCAGCAGCGGCACTAGCGAGTACAATGAGCAGTTCTTC.

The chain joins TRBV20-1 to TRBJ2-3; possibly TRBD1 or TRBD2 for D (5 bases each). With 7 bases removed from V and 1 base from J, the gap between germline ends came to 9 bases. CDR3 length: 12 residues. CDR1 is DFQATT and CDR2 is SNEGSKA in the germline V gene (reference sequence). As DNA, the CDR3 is TGCAGTGAGAGAGGGGGCACAGATACGCAGTATTTT. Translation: CSERGGTDTQYF.